These 7 T cell receptor beta chains were all obtained from the same sample, sequenced in a study of identical twins. MiXCR, run by TCRdb on the 5' RACE reads, gives a single entry per CDR3 protein. This sample yields around 480,000 distinct CDR3 sequences, of which about 13% are seen a single time; 0.98% belongs to the top ten. These data also formed part of another study, on yellow fever vaccine responses in identical twins.

The sample consisted of CD4+ T cells sorted from blood. These TCRs come from a woman younger than 35 in good health.

This clonotype was found a few times. The rearrangement links TRBV13 to TRBJ2-3, with D possibly being TRBD1 (6 bases). The CDR3 contains 16 residues. V was shortened by 5 bases and J by 3 bases, with 18 bases between the two germline ends. The germline V gene has CDR1 PRHDT and CDR2 FYEKMQ (reference sequence). This CDR3 reads CASSLKGQGKTDTQYF. CDR3 sequence (DNA): TGTGCCAGCAGCCTCAAGGGGCAGGGGAAAACAGATACGCAGTATTTT.

As regards this clonotype: Without the conserved terminal phenylalanine or tryptophan, this CDR3 likely stems from a read error. J is TRBJ2-1 and V is TRBV7-2; no definite D call. Between the trimmed V and J ends, which lost 5 bases and 8 bases, there was a span of 10 bases. Germline loops: CDR1 SGHTA, CDR2 FQGNSA. This CDR3 has 12 amino acids. The CDR3 DNA is TGTGCCAGCAGCCCCGAGGTCTATGAGCAGTTCTTA. Its translation is CASSPEVYEQFL.

The CDR3 DNA reads as TGCAGCGTTGCAGGGGGTAATCAGCCCCAGCATTTT. As protein: CSVAGGNQPQHF. The chain has TRBV29-1 and TRBJ1-5; TRBD1 matches 7 bases. This CDR3 comprises 12 residues. Germline V CDR1 and CDR2: SQVTM, ANQGSEA. With V trimmed by 4 bases and J by 4 bases, 1 base remained unmatched. Full variable domain (remainder filled in from reference TRBV29-1 and TRBJ1-5): SAVISQKPSRDICQRGTSLTIQCQVDSQVTMMFWYRQQPGQSLTLIATANQGSEATYESGFVIDKFPISRPNLTFSTLTVSNMSPEDSSIYLCSVAGGNQPQHFGDGTRLSIL.

This chain connects TRBV6-1 to TRBJ1-2; TRBD1 matches 7 bases. Looked up from germline, CDR1 is MNHNS and CDR2 is SASEGT. The length of the CDR3 is 15 residues. V shed 6 bases, J shed 0 bases, and the junction held 7 bases outside the gene matches. Here the CDR3 reads CASSQYRGANYGYTF. The CDR3 DNA is TGTGCCAGCAGCCAGTACAGGGGAGCTAACTATGGCTACACCTTC.

This clonotype was seen many times. This chain's CDR3 is CASSLAGPHNEQFF. In DNA form, the CDR3 reads TGTGCCAGCAGCTTGGCGGGGCCGCACAATGAGCAGTTCTTC. The chain links TRBV5-6 to TRBJ2-1; either TRBD1 or TRBD2 may supply D (5 bases each). CDR1 is SGHDT, CDR2 YYEEEE, per germline. Trimming pared 0 bases from V and 5 bases from J, leaving 9 bases between. The CDR3 sequence is 14 residues long. The whole variable domain, remainder taken from reference TRBV5-6 and TRBJ2-1, is DAGVTQSPTHLIKTRGQQVTLRCSPKSGHDTVSWYQQALGQGPQFIFQYYEEEERQRGNFPDRFSGHQFPNYSSELNVNALLLGDSALYLCASSLAGPHNEQFFGPGTRLTVL.

This clonotype was seen repeatedly, ten times or more. The chain is built from TRBV4-3 and TRBJ2-1; no firm D call. V dropped 0 bases and J dropped 5 bases, with 11 bases sitting between them. Per germline, CDR1 LGHNA and CDR2 YSLEER. The CDR3 consists of 15 residues. CDR3 in amino acids: CASSQDLGSNNEQFF. The CDR3 nucleotides are TGCGCCAGCAGCCAAGATCTCGGATCTAACAATGAGCAGTTCTTC.

Ten or more counts support this clonotype. V gene TRBV20-1 combines with J gene TRBJ1-1; D is unresolved. This CDR3 region has 14 residues. The V gene's germline CDR1 is DFQATT and CDR2 SNEGSKA (reference sequence). Trimming took off 3 bases at V and 4 bases at J, with 15 bases between the two ends. This chain's CDR3 is CSASTSGWATEAFF. CDR3 DNA sequence: TGCAGTGCTAGTACGAGCGGGTGGGCCACTGAAGCTTTCTTT.